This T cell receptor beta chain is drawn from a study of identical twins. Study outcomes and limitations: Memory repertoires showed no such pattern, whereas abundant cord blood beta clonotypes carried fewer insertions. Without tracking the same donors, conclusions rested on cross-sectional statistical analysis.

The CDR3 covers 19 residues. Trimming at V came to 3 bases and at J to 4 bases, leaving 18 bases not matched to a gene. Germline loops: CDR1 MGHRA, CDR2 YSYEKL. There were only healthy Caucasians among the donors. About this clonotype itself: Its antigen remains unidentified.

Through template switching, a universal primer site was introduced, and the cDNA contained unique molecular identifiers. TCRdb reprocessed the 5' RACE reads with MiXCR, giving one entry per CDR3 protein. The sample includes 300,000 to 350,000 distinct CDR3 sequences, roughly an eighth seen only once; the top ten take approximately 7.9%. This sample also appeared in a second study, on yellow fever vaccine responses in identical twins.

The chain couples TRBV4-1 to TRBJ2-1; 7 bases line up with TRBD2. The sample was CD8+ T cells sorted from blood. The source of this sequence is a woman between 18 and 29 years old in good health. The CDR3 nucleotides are TGCGCCAGCAGCCATCACGAGCGGGGCCCCATTGAAGGGTACAATGAGCAGTTCTTC. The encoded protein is CASSHHERGPIEGYNEQFF.